Each of the 11 T cell receptor beta chains below was sequenced from the same sample in a study of T cell changes during pregnancy in multiple sclerosis. Here immunoSEQ multiplex PCR was the method, and the copy in TCRdb shows in-frame clones only, minus some. Counted here are around 80,000 clones, roughly nine tenths occurring once; the ten biggest clones make up about 2.5%. Sequencing was performed on peripheral blood, taken before pregnancy. These receptors were obtained from a female donor with multiple sclerosis, enrolled in a pregnancy study.

This chain connects TRBV28 to TRBJ2-5; 7 nucleotides match TRBD1. V lost 1 base, J lost 5 bases, and 7 bases stayed unmatched. There are 15 residues in the CDR3. Germline loops: CDR1 MDHEN, CDR2 SYDVKM. In DNA, the CDR3 is TGTGCCAGCAGTTTATTCCAGGGGGTTTTTGAGACCCAGTACTTC. This gives the protein CASSLFQGVFETQYF.

V is TRBV7-9 and J is TRBJ2-1, with a weak D call TRBD2 (6 bases). V gave up 2 bases and J gave up 7 bases, with 15 bases separating them. The germline gives CDR1 SEHNR, CDR2 FQNEAQ (reference sequence). The CDR3 covers 15 residues. CDR3 sequence (DNA): TGTGCCAGCAGCTTACCCTCCGGGAGTCAGAATGAGCAGTTCTTC. It is translated as CASSLPSGSQNEQFF.

The chain carries TRBV29-1 and TRBJ2-2; 9 bases map to TRBD1. This CDR3 has 13 amino acids. The germline V gene has CDR1 SQVTM and CDR2 ANQGSEA. The junction had 2 bases not matched to a gene; V was cut back by 7 bases and J by 2 bases. This CDR3 reads CSAGQGNTGELFF. CDR3 DNA sequence: TGCAGCGCGGGACAGGGAAACACCGGGGAGCTGTTTTTT.

The chain combines TRBV4-1 with TRBJ2-2, with 9 bases aligning to TRBD1. Germline V gene lookup returns CDR1 MGHRA and CDR2 YSYEKL. There are 17 residues in the CDR3. With V trimmed by 3 bases and J by 2 bases, 7 bases remained unmatched. CDR3 bases: TGCGCCAGCAGCCAGGGGGACAGGGAGTCAAACACCGGGGAGCTGTTTTTT. Amino acids: CASSQGDRESNTGELFF.

The J gene is TRBJ2-7, the V gene TRBV6-1; TRBD1 matches 7 bases. Germline values: CDR1 MNHNS, CDR2 SASEGT. This CDR3 has 14 residues. The V gene end was trimmed by 6 bases and the J gene end by 2 bases; junction bases not matched to a gene: 7. CDR3 DNA sequence: TGTGCCAGCAGGAGACAGGGTGCCACCTACGAGCAGTACTTC. As protein: CASRRQGATYEQYF.

This clone was picked up one time. The chain couples TRBV7-8 to TRBJ1-1; 7 bases line up with TRBD1. From germline, CDR1 is SGHVS and CDR2 FQNEAQ. The CDR3 totals 13 residues. Trimming took 5 bases from V and 3 from J; bases not matched to a gene: 3. CDR3: CASSARGHTEAFF. In DNA form, the CDR3 reads TGTGCCAGCAGCGCAAGGGGGCACACTGAAGCTTTCTTT.

The chain links TRBV4-2 to TRBJ2-1, with D possibly being TRBD2 (5 bases). The germline V gene has CDR1 LGHNA and CDR2 YNFKEQ. This CDR3 has 13 amino acids. Trimming left V 4 bases short and J 10 bases short, with 14 bases between. The CDR3 sequence is CASSPEVGYEQFF. As DNA, the CDR3 is TGTGCCAGCAGCCCGGAGGTCGGGTACGAGCAGTTCTTC.

V usage is TRBV10-3 and J usage is TRBJ2-6; TRBD1 matches 7 bases. The CDR3 consists of 15 residues. Trimming cost V 5 bases and J 2 bases; bases outside gene matches: 3. Germline loops: CDR1 ENHRY, CDR2 SYGVKD. The CDR3 here is CAISSTGAGANVLTF. CDR3 sequence (DNA): TGTGCCATCAGTAGCACAGGGGCTGGGGCCAACGTCCTGACTTTC.

The V and J genes are TRBV18 and TRBJ1-1; 8 positions match TRBD1. V trimming: 5 bases; J trimming: 2 bases; junction bases outside the gene matches: 4. The germline gives CDR1 KGHSH, CDR2 LQKENI. This CDR3 comprises 14 residues. CDR3 loop: CASSETGVNTEAFF. As DNA, the CDR3 is TGTGCCAGCTCAGAGACAGGGGTTAACACTGAAGCTTTCTTT.

V usage is TRBV9 and J usage is TRBJ1-4, with D unclear. The V end was cut by 4 bases, the J end by 3 bases, with 7 bases between. Germline V gene sequence: CDR1 SGDLS, CDR2 YYNGEE. CDR3 size: 13 residues. The DNA of the CDR3 is TGTGCCAGCAGCTACTCCCCTAATGAAAAACTGTTTTTT. Protein sequence: CASSYSPNEKLFF.

The chain links TRBV9 to TRBJ1-2, with 9 bases aligning to TRBD1. CDR1 is SGDLS, CDR2 YYNGEE, per germline. V lost 1 base, J lost 7 bases, and 23 bases stayed unmatched. The CDR3 spans 20 residues. The CDR3 protein is CASSVQQQGAPERIRGGYTF. The CDR3 DNA reads as TGTGCCAGCAGCGTACAGCAACAGGGGGCGCCGGAAAGGATAAGGGGTGGCTACACCTTC. The full variable domain, with the rest looked up from reference TRBV9 and TRBJ1-2, is DSGVTQTPKHLITATGQRVTLRCSPRSGDLSVYWYQQSLDQGLQFLIQYYNGEERAKGNILERFSAQQFPDLHSELNLSSLELGDSALYFCASSVQQQGAPERIRGGYTFGSGTRLTVV.